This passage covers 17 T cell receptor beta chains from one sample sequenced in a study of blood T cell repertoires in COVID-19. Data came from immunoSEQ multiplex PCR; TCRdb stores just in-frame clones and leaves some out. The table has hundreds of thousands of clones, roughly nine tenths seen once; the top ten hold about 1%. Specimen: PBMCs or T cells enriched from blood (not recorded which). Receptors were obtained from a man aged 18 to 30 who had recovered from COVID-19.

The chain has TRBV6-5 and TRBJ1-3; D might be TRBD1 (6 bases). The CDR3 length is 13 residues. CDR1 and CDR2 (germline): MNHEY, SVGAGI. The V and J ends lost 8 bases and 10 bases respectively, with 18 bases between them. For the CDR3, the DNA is TGTGCCAGCGCGACCGGGGGGCCAGGAACCATATATTTT. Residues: CASATGGPGTIYF.

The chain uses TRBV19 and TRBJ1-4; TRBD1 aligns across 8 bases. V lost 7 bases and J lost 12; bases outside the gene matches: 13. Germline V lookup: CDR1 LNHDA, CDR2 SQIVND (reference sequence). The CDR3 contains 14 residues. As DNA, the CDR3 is TGTGCCAGTATTTCTGACAGGGGACGAAAGGAACTGTTTTTT. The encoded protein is CASISDRGRKELFF.

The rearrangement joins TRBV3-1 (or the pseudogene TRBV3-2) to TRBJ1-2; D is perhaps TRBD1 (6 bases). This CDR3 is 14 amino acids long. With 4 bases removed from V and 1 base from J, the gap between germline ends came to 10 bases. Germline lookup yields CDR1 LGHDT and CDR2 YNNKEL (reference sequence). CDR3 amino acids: CASSPWTVNYGYTF. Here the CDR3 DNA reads TGTGCCAGCAGCCCGTGGACAGTTAACTATGGCTACACCTTC.

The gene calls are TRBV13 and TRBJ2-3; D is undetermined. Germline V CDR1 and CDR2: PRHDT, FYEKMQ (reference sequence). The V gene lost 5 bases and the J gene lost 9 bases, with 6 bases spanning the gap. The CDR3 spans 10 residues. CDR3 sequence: CASSRGTQYF. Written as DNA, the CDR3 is TGTGCCAGCAGCCGAGGCACGCAGTATTTT.

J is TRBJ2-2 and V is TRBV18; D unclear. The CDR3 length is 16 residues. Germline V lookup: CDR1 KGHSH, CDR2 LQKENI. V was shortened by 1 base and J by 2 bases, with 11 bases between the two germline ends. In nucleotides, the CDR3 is TGTGCCAGCTCACCACTAAACGCGGAAAACACCGGGGAGCTGTTTTTT. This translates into CASSPLNAENTGELFF.

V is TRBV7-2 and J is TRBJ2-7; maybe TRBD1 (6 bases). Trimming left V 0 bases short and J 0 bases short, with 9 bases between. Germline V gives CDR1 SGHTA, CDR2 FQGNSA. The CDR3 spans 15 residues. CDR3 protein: CASSLAQGGSYEQYF. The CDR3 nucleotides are TGTGCCAGCAGCTTAGCACAGGGTGGCTCCTACGAGCAGTACTTC.

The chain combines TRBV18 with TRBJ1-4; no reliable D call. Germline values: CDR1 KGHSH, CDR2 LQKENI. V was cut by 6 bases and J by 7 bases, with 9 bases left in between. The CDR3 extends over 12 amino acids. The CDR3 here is CASSTGREKLFF. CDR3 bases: TGTGCCAGCTCTACCGGTCGTGAAAAACTGTTTTTT.

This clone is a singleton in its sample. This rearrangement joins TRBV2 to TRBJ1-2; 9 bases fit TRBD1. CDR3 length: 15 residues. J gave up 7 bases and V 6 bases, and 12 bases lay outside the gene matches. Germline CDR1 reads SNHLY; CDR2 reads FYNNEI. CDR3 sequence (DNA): TGTGCCAGCAGAGCTAGTACAGGGGGCTGGGCTGGCTACACCTTC. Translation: CASRASTGGWAGYTF.

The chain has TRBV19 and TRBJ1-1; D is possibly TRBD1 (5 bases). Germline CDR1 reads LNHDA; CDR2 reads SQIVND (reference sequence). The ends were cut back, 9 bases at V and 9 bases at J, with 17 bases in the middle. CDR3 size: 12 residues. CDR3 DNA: TGTGCCAGCAGGTTAGGGGCGGCCAAAGCTTTCTTT. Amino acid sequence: CASRLGAAKAFF.

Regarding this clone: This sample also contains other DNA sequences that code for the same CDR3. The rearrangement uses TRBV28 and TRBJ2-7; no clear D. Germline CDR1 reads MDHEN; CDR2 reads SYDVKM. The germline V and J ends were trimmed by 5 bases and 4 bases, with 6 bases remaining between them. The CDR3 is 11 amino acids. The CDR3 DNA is TGTGCCAGCAGTCTTCAGTACGAGCAGTACTTC. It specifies CASSLQYEQYF.

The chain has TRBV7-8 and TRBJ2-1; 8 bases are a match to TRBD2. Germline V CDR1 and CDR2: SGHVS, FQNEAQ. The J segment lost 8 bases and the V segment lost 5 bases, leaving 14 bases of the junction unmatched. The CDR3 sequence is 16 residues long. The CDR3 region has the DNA TGTGCCAGCAGCCAACAAGCGGGAGATCATACGGATGAGCAGTTCTTC. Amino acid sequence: CASSQQAGDHTDEQFF.

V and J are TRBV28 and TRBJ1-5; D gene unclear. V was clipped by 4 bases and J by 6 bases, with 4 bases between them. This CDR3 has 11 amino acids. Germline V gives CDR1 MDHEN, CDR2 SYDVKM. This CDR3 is CASSWAQPQHF. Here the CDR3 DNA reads TGTGCCAGCAGTTGGGCTCAGCCCCAGCATTTT. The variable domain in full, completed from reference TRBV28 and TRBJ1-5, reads DVKVTQSSRYLVKRTGEKVFLECVQDMDHENMFWYRQDPGLGLRLIYFSYDVKMKEKGDIPEGYSVSREKKERFSLILESASTNQTSMYLCASSWAQPQHFGDGTRLSIL.

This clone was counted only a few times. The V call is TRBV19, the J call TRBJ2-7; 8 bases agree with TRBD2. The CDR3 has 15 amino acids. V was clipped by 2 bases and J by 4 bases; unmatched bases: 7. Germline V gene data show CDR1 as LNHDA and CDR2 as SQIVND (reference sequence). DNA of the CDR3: TGTGCCAGTAGTATAAAAAGCGGGAGCGAGTACGAGCAGTACTTC. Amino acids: CASSIKSGSEYEQYF.

CDR3 protein: CASSEAGESGSPLHF. CDR3 DNA sequence: TGTGCCAGCAGTGAAGCGGGGGAGAGCGGATCACCCCTCCACTTT. The chain links TRBV25-1 to TRBJ1-6; TRBD1 is a possible D gene (5 bases). Trimming stripped 2 bases from V and 10 bases from J, with 15 bases between. Germline CDR1 MGHDK, CDR2 SYGVNS. This CDR3 has 15 amino acids. Full variable domain (remainder filled in from reference TRBV25-1 and TRBJ1-6): EADIYQTPRYLVIGTGKKITLECSQTMGHDKMYWYQQDPGMELHLIHYSYGVNSTEKGDLSSESTVSRIRTEHFPLTLESARPSHTSQYLCASSEAGESGSPLHFGNGTRLTVT.

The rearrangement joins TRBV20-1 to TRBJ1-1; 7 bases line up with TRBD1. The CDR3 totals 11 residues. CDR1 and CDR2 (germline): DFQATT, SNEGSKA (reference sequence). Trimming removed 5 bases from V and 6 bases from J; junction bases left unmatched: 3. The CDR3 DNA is TGCAGTGCTCGGACAGGCGCTGAAGCTTTCTTT. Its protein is CSARTGAEAFF.

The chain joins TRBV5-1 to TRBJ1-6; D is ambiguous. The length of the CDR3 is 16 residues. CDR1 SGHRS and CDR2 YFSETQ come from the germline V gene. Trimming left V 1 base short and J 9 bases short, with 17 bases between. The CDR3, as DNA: TGCGCCAGCAGCTTGTTTGCGGCCCCAGTAGGTTCACCCCTCCACTTT. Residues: CASSLFAAPVGSPLHF.

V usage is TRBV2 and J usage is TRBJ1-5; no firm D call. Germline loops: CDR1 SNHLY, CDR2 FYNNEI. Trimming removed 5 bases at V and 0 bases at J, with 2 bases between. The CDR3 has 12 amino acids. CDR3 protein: CASSYSNQPQHF. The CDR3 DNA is TGTGCCAGCAGTTATAGCAATCAGCCCCAGCATTTT.